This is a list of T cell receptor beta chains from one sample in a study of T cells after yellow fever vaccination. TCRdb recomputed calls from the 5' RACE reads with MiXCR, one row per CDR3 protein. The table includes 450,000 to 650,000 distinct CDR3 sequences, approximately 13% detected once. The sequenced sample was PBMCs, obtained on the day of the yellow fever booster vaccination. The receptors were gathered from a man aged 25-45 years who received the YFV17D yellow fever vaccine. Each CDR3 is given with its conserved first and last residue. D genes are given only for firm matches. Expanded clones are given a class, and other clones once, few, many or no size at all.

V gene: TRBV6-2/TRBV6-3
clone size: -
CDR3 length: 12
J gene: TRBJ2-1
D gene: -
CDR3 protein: CASKEGYNEQFF
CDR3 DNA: TGTGCCAGCAAGGAGGGCTACAATGAGCAGTTCTTC

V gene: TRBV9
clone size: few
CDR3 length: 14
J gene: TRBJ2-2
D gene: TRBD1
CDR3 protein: CASSVGTGDRELFF
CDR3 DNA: TGTGCCAGCAGCGTAGGGACAGGGGATAGGGAGCTGTTTTTT

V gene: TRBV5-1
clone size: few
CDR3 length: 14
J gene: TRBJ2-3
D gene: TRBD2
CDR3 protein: CASSRGLAGDTQYF
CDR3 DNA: TGCGCCAGCAGCCGGGGACTAGCGGGAGATACGCAGTATTTT

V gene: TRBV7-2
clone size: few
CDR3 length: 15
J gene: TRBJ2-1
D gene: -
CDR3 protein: CASRHGPLEYNEQFF
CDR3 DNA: TGTGCCAGCAGGCACGGGCCGCTCGAATACAATGAGCAGTTCTTC

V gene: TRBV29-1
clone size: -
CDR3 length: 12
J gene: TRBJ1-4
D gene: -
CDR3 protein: CSVGQFNEKLFF
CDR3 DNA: TGCAGCGTTGGCCAGTTTAATGAAAAACTGTTTTTT

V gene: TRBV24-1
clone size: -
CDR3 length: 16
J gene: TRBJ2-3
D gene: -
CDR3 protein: CATSDSTPGRMDTQYF
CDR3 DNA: TGTGCCACCAGTGATTCGACCCCCGGAAGGATGGATACGCAGTATTTT

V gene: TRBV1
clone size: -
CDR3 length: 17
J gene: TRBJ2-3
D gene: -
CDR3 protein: CTSSQRGSGVGKDTQYF
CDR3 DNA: TGCACCAGCAGCCAGCGGGGTAGCGGGGTCGGTAAAGATACGCAGTATTTT

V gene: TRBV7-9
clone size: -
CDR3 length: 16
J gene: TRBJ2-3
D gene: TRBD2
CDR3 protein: CASSSGWSGKVDTQYF
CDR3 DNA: TGTGCCAGCAGCTCGGGCTGGAGCGGGAAGGTGGATACGCAGTATTTT

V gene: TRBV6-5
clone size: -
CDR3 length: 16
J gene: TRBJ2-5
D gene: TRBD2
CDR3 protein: CASSLARAGGGETQYF
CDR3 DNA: TGTGCCAGCAGTTTGGCCCGTGCGGGAGGCGGGGAGACCCAGTACTTC

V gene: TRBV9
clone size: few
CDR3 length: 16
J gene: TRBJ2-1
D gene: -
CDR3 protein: CASSVGGSAAYNEQFF
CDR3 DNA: TGTGCCAGCAGCGTAGGCGGGTCCGCCGCATACAATGAGCAGTTCTTC

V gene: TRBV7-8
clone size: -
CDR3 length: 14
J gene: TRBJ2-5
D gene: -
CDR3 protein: CASSRLAPEETQYF
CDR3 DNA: TGTGCCAGCAGCCGGTTGGCCCCAGAAGAGACCCAGTACTTC

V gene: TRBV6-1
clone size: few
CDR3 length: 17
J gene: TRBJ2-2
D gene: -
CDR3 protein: CASLPGGANTNTGELFF
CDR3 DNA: TGTGCCAGCCTACCTGGGGGGGCCAATACGAACACCGGGGAGCTGTTTTTT

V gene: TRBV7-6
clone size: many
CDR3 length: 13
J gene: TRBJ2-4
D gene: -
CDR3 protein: CASSPSPGNIQYF
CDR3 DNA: TGTGCCAGCAGCCCCTCGCCTGGAAACATTCAGTACTTC

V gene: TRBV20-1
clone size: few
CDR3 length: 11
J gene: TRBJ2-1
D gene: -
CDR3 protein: CSARGGAEQFF
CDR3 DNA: TGCAGTGCTAGGGGAGGAGCTGAGCAGTTCTTC

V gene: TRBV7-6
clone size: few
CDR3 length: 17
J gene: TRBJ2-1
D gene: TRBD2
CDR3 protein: CASSRLGLAASYNEQFF
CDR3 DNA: TGTGCCAGCAGCCGTCTAGGACTAGCGGCCTCCTACAATGAGCAGTTCTTC

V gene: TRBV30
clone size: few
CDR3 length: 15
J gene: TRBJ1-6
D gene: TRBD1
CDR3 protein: CAWTVTGLLNSPLHF
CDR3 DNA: TGTGCCTGGACCGTGACAGGGCTTCTTAATTCACCCCTCCACTTT

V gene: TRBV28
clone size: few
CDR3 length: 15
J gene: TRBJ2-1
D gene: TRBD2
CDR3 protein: CASSFSGRKYNEQFF
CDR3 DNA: TGTGCCAGCAGTTTTAGCGGGAGGAAGTACAATGAGCAGTTCTTC

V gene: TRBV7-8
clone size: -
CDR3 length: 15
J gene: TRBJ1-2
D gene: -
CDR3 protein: CASSGRDVLGDGYTF
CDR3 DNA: TGTGCCAGCAGCGGCCGGGACGTCCTGGGGGATGGCTACACCTTC

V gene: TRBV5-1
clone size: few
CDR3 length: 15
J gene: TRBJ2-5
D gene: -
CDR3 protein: CASSFAGLHQETQYF
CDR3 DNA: TGCGCCAGCAGCTTTGCAGGGTTACACCAAGAGACCCAGTACTTC

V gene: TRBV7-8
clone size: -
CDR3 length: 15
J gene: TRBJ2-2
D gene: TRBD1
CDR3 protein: CASSFSVQGAGELFF
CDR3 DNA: TGTGCCAGCAGCTTTTCGGTACAGGGGGCCGGGGAGCTGTTTTTT

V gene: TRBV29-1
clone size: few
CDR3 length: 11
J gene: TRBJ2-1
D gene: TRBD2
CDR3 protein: CSVEGGGEQFF
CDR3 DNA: TGCAGCGTCGAGGGCGGGGGGGAGCAGTTCTTC

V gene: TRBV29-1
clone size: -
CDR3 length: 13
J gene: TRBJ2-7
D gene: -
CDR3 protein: CSVRDSPAYEQYF
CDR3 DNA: TGCAGCGTTCGGGACTCCCCCGCCTACGAGCAGTACTTC

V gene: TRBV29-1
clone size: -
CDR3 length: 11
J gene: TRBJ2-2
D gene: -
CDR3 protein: CSVARSGELFF
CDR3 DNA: TGCAGCGTTGCGAGGTCCGGGGAGCTGTTTTTT

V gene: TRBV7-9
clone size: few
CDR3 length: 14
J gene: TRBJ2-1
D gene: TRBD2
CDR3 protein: CASSPHLGGSEQFF
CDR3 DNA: TGTGCCAGCAGCCCCCACCTCGGGGGGAGTGAGCAGTTCTTC

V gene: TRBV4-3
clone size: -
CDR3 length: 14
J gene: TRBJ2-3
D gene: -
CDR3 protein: CASSQDEYTDTQYF
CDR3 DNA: TGCGCCAGCAGCCAAGATGAGTACACAGATACGCAGTATTTT

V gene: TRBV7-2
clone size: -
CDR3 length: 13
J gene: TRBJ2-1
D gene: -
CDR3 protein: CASSLAHRLEQFF
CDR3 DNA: TGTGCCAGCAGCTTAGCCCACCGGTTGGAGCAGTTCTTC

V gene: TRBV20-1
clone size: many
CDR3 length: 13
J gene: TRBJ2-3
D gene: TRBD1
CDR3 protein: CSARTGSTDTQYF
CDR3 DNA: TGCAGTGCTAGGACAGGGAGCACAGATACGCAGTATTTT

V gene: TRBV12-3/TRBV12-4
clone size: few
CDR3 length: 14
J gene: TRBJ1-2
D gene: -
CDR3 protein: CASSWAESNYGYTF
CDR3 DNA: TGTGCCAGCAGTTGGGCAGAGTCTAACTATGGCTACACCTTC

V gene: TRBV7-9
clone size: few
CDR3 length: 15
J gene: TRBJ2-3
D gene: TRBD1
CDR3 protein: CASSFWGQGTDTQYF
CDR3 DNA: TGTGCCAGCAGCTTCTGGGGACAGGGCACAGATACGCAGTATTTT

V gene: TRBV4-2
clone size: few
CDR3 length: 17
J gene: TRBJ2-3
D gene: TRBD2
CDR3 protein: CASSQVTSGSWADTQYF
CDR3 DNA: TGTGCCAGCAGCCAAGTCACTAGCGGGAGTTGGGCAGATACGCAGTATTTT

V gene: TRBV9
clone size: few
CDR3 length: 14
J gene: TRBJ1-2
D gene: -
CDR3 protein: CASSEDPGGYGYTF
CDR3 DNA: TGTGCCAGCAGCGAGGACCCTGGGGGCTATGGCTACACCTTC

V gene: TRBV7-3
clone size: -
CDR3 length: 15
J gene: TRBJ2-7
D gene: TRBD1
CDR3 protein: CASSAGTGGFYEQYF
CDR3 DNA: TGTGCCAGCAGCGCCGGGACAGGGGGCTTCTACGAGCAGTACTTC

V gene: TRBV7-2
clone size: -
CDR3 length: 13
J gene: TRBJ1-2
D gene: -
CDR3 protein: CASSPGGPAGYTF
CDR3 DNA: TGTGCCAGCAGCCCTGGGGGGCCGGCTGGCTACACCTTC

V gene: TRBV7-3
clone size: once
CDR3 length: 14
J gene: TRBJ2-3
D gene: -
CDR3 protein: CASSDGPFTDTQYF
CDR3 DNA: TGTGCCAGCAGCGATGGACCGTTCACAGATACGCAGTATTTT

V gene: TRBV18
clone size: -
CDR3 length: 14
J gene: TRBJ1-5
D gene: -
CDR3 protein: CASSPGASNQPQHF
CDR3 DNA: TGTGCCAGCTCACCCGGGGCGAGCAATCAGCCCCAGCATTTT

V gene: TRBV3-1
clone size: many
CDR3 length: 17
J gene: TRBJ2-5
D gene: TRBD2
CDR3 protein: CASSPWTSRRGQETQYF
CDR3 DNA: TGTGCCAGCAGCCCATGGACTAGCCGGAGGGGGCAAGAGACCCAGTACTTC

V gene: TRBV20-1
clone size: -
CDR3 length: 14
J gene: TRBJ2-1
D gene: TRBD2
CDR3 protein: CSARLANSYNEQFF
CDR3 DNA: TGCAGTGCTCGACTAGCCAACTCCTACAATGAGCAGTTCTTC

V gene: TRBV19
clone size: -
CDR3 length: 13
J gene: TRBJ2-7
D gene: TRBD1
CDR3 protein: CASRPDRVGEQYF
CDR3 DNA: TGTGCCAGTAGACCAGACAGGGTTGGGGAGCAGTACTTC

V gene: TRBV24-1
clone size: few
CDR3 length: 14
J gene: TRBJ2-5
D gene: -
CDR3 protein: CATSGVAGQETQYF
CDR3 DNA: TGTGCCACCAGTGGGGTGGCAGGCCAAGAGACCCAGTACTTC

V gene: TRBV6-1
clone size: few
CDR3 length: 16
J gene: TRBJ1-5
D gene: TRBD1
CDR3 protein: CASSDPDRGPRQPQHF
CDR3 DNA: TGTGCCAGCAGTGATCCCGACAGGGGGCCGAGGCAGCCCCAGCATTTT

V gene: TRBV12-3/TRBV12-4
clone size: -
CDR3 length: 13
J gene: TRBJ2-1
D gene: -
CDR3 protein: CASSLYGGPEQFF
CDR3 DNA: TGTGCCAGCAGTTTATACGGGGGGCCTGAGCAGTTCTTC

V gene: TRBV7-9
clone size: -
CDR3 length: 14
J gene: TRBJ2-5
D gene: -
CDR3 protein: CASSRLENQETQYF
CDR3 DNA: TGTGCCAGCAGCCGGCTGGAAAACCAAGAGACCCAGTACTTC

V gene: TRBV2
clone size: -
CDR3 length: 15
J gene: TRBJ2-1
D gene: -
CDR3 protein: CASSEEQTRYNEQFF
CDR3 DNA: TGTGCCAGCAGTGAAGAGCAGACGCGCTACAATGAGCAGTTCTTC

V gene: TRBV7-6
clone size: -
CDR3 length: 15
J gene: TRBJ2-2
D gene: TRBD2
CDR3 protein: CASSWTSLNTGELFF
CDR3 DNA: TGTGCCAGCAGCTGGACTAGCCTGAACACCGGGGAGCTGTTTTTT

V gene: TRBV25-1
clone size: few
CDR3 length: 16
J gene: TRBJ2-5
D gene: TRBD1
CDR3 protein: CASSEYTTGRQETQYF
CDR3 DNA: TGTGCCAGCAGTGAATATACGACAGGGAGACAAGAGACCCAGTACTTC

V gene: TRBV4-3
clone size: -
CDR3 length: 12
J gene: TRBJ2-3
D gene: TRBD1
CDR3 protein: CASSQTGGRQYF
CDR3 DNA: TGCGCCAGCAGCCAAACAGGGGGGAGGCAGTATTTT

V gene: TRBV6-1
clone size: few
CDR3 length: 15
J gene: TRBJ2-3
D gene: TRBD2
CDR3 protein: CASSALAAGTDTQYF
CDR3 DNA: TGTGCCAGCAGTGCACTAGCGGCGGGCACAGATACGCAGTATTTT

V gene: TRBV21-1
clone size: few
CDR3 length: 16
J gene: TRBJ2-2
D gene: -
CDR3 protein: CASSRGLAGFGGELFF
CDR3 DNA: TGTGCCAGCAGCCGTGGGCTAGCGGGATTTGGCGGGGAGCTGTTTTTT

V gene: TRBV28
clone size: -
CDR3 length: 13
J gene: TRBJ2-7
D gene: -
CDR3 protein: CASIQGGSYEQYF
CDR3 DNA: TGTGCCAGCATCCAAGGGGGATCCTACGAGCAGTACTTC

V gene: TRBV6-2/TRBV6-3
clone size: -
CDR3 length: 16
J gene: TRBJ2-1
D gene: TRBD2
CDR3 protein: CASSYFGSGRSSEQFF
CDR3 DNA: TGTGCCAGCAGTTACTTTGGTAGCGGGCGTTCAAGTGAGCAGTTCTTC

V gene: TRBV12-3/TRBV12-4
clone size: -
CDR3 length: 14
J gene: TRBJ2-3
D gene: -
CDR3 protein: CASSLLGMADTQYF
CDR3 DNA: TGTGCCAGCAGTTTACTTGGAATGGCAGATACGCAGTATTTT

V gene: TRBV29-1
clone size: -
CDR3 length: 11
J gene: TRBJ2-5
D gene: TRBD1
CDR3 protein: CSVQGQETQYF
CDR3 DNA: TGCAGCGTTCAGGGACAGGAGACCCAGTACTTC

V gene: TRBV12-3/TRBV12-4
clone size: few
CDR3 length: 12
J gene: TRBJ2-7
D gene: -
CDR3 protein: CASSLGVREQYF
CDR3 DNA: TGTGCCAGCAGTTTAGGGGTCCGCGAGCAGTACTTC

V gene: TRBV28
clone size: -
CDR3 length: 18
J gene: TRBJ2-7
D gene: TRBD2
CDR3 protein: CASSDDWGASGKGYEQYF
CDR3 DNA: TGTGCCAGCAGTGACGACTGGGGGGCTAGCGGGAAAGGGTACGAGCAGTACTTC

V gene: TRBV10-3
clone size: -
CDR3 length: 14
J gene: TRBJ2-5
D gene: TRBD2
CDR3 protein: CAISDRTSGETQYF
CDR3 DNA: TGTGCCATCAGTGATAGGACTAGCGGGGAGACCCAGTACTTC